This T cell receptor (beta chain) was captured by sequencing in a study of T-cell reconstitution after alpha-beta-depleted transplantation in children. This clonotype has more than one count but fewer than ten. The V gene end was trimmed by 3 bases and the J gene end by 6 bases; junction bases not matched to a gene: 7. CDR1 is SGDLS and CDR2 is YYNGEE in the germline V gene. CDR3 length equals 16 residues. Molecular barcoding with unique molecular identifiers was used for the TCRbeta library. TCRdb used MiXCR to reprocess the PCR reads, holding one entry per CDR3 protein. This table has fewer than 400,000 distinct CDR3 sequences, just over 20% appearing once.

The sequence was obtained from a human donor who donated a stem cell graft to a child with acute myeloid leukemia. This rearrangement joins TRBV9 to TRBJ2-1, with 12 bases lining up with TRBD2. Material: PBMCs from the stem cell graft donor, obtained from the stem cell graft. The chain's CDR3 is CASSAPGLAGRNEQFF. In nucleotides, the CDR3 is TGTGCCAGCAGCGCCCCGGGACTAGCGGGTCGCAATGAGCAGTTCTTC. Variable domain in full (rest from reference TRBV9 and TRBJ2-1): DSGVTQTPKHLITATGQRVTLRCSPRSGDLSVYWYQQSLDQGLQFLIQYYNGEERAKGNILERFSAQQFPDLHSELNLSSLELGDSALYFCASSAPGLAGRNEQFFGPGTRLTVL.